This TCR beta chain emerged from a study of glioma-infiltrating T cells after dendritic cell vaccination. Libraries were prepared by immunoSEQ multiplex PCR; TCRdb keeps only in-frame clonotypes and omits some of them. The table lists 90,000 or so clones, about 81% of them singletons. In the case of this clone: The antigen is undetermined.

The sample's time point: after dendritic cell vaccination, including at tumor progression/relapse. Study-wide points: Higher pretreatment TIL content predicted longer progression-free time and survival. TCR clonality showed no direct relationship with survival.

The source is a human donor with glioblastoma. The sequencing used blood, collected after dendritic cell vaccination.

In DNA, the CDR3 is TGTGCCAGCAGCTTGGCAGTCGGGGGCAATCAGCCCCAGCATTTT. This codes for CASSLAVGGNQPQHF. This chain connects TRBV5-6 to TRBJ1-5; D unclear. V lost 0 bases and J lost 2, with 9 bases in between. CDR1 is SGHDT, CDR2 YYEEEE, per germline. The CDR3 spans 15 residues. Complete variable domain (other parts from reference TRBV5-6 and TRBJ1-5): DAGVTQSPTHLIKTRGQQVTLRCSPKSGHDTVSWYQQALGQGPQFIFQYYEEEERQRGNFPDRFSGHQFPNYSSELNVNALLLGDSALYLCASSLAVGGNQPQHFGDGTRLSIL.